A selection of T cell receptor beta chains follows, all from one sample in a study of CD8+ T cells in alopecia areata. Sequenced by immunoSEQ multiplex PCR; TCRdb stores in-frame clones only, minus some. This table holds under 300,000 clones, about three fifths found once. Sequencing used CD4+ T cells sorted from blood, obtained at week 52, from a patient treated with tofacitinib. Receptors were obtained from a human donor with alopecia areata. The CDR3 runs from the conserved cysteine through the conserved F or W. D genes are given only for firm matches. The listing skips clone size in some rows; elsewhere it reads once, few, many or a size class.

V	J	size	D	DNA	CDR3
TRBV29-1	TRBJ2-3	-	-	TGCAGCGTTGTGGGGGCGAGCACAGATACGCAGTATTTT	CSVVGASTDTQYF
TRBV9	TRBJ2-3	-	TRBD2	TGTGCCAGCAGCGTAGCCAGCGGGGGAAAGCAGTATTTT	CASSVASGGKQYF
TRBV20-1	TRBJ2-1	-	-	TGCAGTGCTGGGGATTACAATGAGCAGTTCTTC	CSAGDYNEQFF
TRBV7-8	TRBJ2-7	-	-	TGTGCCAGCAGCCGAGGGGTATCCTACGAGCAGTACTTC	CASSRGVSYEQYF
TRBV6-5	TRBJ2-3	few	TRBD2	TGTGCCAGCAGGGGACTAGCGGGGGCAACAGATACGCAGTATTTT	CASRGLAGATDTQYF
TRBV2	TRBJ2-1	few	-	TGTGCCAGCGGGGGCAATGAGCAGTTCTTC	CASGGNEQFF
TRBV4-2	TRBJ2-5	few	-	TGTGCCAGCAGCCAAGAGGTCAGGGGAGAGACCCAGTACTTC	CASSQEVRGETQYF
TRBV7-8	TRBJ2-1	-	TRBD1	TGTGCCAGCAGCTCGACAGGGGGCGTCCTATACAATGAGCAGTTCTTC	CASSSTGGVLYNEQFF
TRBV7-9	TRBJ1-5	-	-	TGTGCCAGCAGCTTAGGGCCGACAAACAATCAGCCCCAGCATTTT	CASSLGPTNNQPQHF
TRBV30	TRBJ2-3	few	-	TGTGCCTGGAGTGTACCTAGGAGTAGCACAGATACGCAGTATTTT	CAWSVPRSSTDTQYF
TRBV6-1	TRBJ2-7	-	-	TGTGCCAGCAGTGCCGTGGGGCTTAGGGGCGAGCAGTACTTC	CASSAVGLRGEQYF
TRBV5-1	TRBJ2-1	-	-	TGCGCCAGCAGCTTTCAGTCACCATACAATGAGCAGTTCTTC	CASSFQSPYNEQFF
TRBV5-1	TRBJ2-2	-	-	TGCGCCAGCAGCTTATCAGGGGCCGACACCGGGGAGCTGTTTTTT	CASSLSGADTGELFF
TRBV19	TRBJ1-2	-	-	TGTGCCAGTAGTCTCCCCGTCAGGGGCTCCTATGGCTACACCTTC	CASSLPVRGSYGYTF
TRBV29-1	TRBJ2-6	-	TRBD1	TGCAGCGTTGGAGGGGGCAGTGGGGCCAACGTCCTGACTTTC	CSVGGGSGANVLTF
TRBV5-1	TRBJ2-6	-	-	TGCGCCAGCAGTTTACAGGGCCTCGGGGCCAACGTCCTGACTTTC	CASSLQGLGANVLTF
TRBV27	TRBJ2-5	-	-	TGTGCCAGCAGTCGATCCGGGAGACAGTATCAAGAGACCCAGTACTTC	CASSRSGRQYQETQYF
TRBV2	TRBJ2-6	-	TRBD1	TGTGCCAGCAGCGCCACTTTACAGGGGACTGGGGCCAACGTCCTGACTTTC	CASSATLQGTGANVLTF
TRBV7-2	TRBJ1-3	-	-	TGTGCCAGCAGCAAGTGGTGGGAGAGTGGAAACACCATATATTTT	CASSKWWESGNTIYF
TRBV7-3	TRBJ2-1	few	TRBD2	TGTGCCAGCAGCTTAACGCCTAGCGGGACCTCCTACAATGAGCAGTTCTTC	CASSLTPSGTSYNEQFF
TRBV7-9	TRBJ2-5	once	TRBD1	TGTGCCAGCAGCTTAGCGACAGGGGTCATTATGGCCCAGTACTTC	CASSLATGVIMAQYF
TRBV27	TRBJ2-7	-	TRBD1	TGTGCCAGCAGTTCCGGGACAGGAGTTACGTTGGAGCAGTACTTC	CASSSGTGVTLEQYF
TRBV11-2	TRBJ1-3	-	-	TGTGCCAGCAGCCCCTGGGGGTTTCCTGGAAACACCATATATTTT	CASSPWGFPGNTIYF
TRBV9	TRBJ1-6	-	-	TGTGCCAGCAGCGTTTCCTCAGGGGCCCATAATTCACCCCTCCACTTT	CASSVSSGAHNSPLHF
TRBV2	TRBJ2-6	-	-	TGTGCCAGCAGTGATCTGGGCCGCTCTGGGGCCAACGTCCTGACTTTC	CASSDLGRSGANVLTF
TRBV5-1	TRBJ2-7	-	-	TGCGCCAGCAGCTCTACTAGTCCCCTCCTAACCGAGCAGTACTTC	CASSSTSPLLTEQYF
TRBV18	TRBJ2-7	-	TRBD1	TGTGCCAGCTCACCATCGACAGGGGCCTACGAGCAGTACTTC	CASSPSTGAYEQYF
TRBV25-1	TRBJ2-5	-	TRBD2	TGTGCCAGCAGTCGAGCGGGGGGGCGTGTAGAGACCCAGTACTTC	CASSRAGGRVETQYF
TRBV30	TRBJ1-6	few	-	TGTGCCTGGAGTGGATGGGCCGGGACCCATTCACCCCTCCACTTT	CAWSGWAGTHSPLHF
TRBV5-4	TRBJ2-7	-	TRBD1	TGTGCCAGCAGCTTGTCAGGGGGATCCTACGAGCAGTACTTC	CASSLSGGSYEQYF
TRBV5-1	TRBJ1-3	-	-	TGCGCCAGCAGCTTGCGGGCCCAAACAGGGATCTCTGGAAACACCATATATTTT	CASSLRAQTGISGNTIYF
TRBV15	TRBJ2-4	-	TRBD1	TGTGCCACCAGCAGAGTACAGGGGAATGGGGCCAAAAACATTCAGTACTTC	CATSRVQGNGAKNIQYF
TRBV5-4	TRBJ2-5	-	TRBD2	TGTGCCAGCAGCTCTAGAACTAGCGGGGGGCGTGGGACCCAGTACTTC	CASSSRTSGGRGTQYF
TRBV7-2	TRBJ2-1	many	TRBD2	TGTGCCAGCAGCGGGACTAGCTACAATGAGCAGTTCTTC	CASSGTSYNEQFF
TRBV20-1	TRBJ1-2	-	-	TGCAGTGCTAGTCGAGGAGGTGGCTACACCTTC	CSASRGGGYTF
TRBV7-2	TRBJ2-7	-	-	TGTGCCAGCAGCTTAGCCGGCGTAAGGGCCTACGAGCAGTACTTC	CASSLAGVRAYEQYF
TRBV28	TRBJ1-6	-	-	TGTGCCAGCACCCTTGCGGTAGGCCGGGTAGAGCCCCTCCACTTT	CASTLAVGRVEPLHF
TRBV30	TRBJ2-5	-	-	TGTGCCTGGAACCTGCCAGGGGTGGGAGAGACCCAGTACTTC	CAWNLPGVGETQYF
TRBV18	TRBJ2-7	-	-	TGTGCCAGCTCACCGGTCGGGAACGAGCAGTACTTC	CASSPVGNEQYF
TRBV7-2	TRBJ2-1	few	-	TGTGCCAGCAGCTTTGTGGACGCTGGCGATGAGCAGTTCTTC	CASSFVDAGDEQFF
TRBV4-1	TRBJ2-2	few	-	TGCGCCAGCAGCCAAGAAGGAGGCGCGAACACCGGGGAGCTGTTTTTT	CASSQEGGANTGELFF
TRBV30	TRBJ1-5	-	TRBD1	TGTGCCCTCGAAGGGGGCGGCAATCAGCCCCAGCATTTT	CALEGGGNQPQHF
TRBV7-9	TRBJ2-2	few	-	TGTGCTCACGGGCAGACAAGCACCGGGGAGCTGTTTTTT	CAHGQTSTGELFF
TRBV30	TRBJ2-3	-	-	TGTGCCTGGAGTTCTGGGGATACGCAGTATTTT	CAWSSGDTQYF
TRBV29-1	TRBJ1-2	-	-	TGCAGCGTTGTGACGACAGTCAACTATGGCTACACCTTC	CSVVTTVNYGYTF
TRBV19	TRBJ1-2	-	-	TGTGCCAGTAGTATAGCGGGTGGCTACACCTTC	CASSIAGGYTF
TRBV30	TRBJ1-5	-	-	TGTGCCTGGAGTGTGATGGGCGGCAATCAGCCCCAGCATTTT	CAWSVMGGNQPQHF
TRBV29-1	TRBJ2-7	few	TRBD1	TGCAGCGTCCCGGGACAGGGCTACGAGCAGTACTTC	CSVPGQGYEQYF
TRBV6-6	TRBJ2-5	few	-	TGTGCCAGCAGTTACTTGGAGACCCAGTACTTC	CASSYLETQYF
TRBV30	TRBJ1-1	-	-	TGTGCCTGGAGGTGGGCTAGGCTGGACACTGAAGCTTTCTTT	CAWRWARLDTEAFF
TRBV7-2	TRBJ2-5	-	-	TGTGCCAGCAGCTTAGCTTGGGAGACCCAGTACTTC	CASSLAWETQYF
TRBV13	TRBJ2-5	few	TRBD2	TGTGCCAGCAGCTCTTTCGGACTAGCGGGGCAAGAGACCCAGTACTTC	CASSSFGLAGQETQYF
TRBV30	TRBJ1-2	-	-	TGTGCCTGGCACGAACAGGGAGCTAACTATGGCTACACCTTC	CAWHEQGANYGYTF
TRBV29-1	TRBJ2-1	-	TRBD2	TGCAGCGTTCCGGGACTAGCGGGCTACAATGAGCAGTTCTTC	CSVPGLAGYNEQFF
TRBV5-1	TRBJ2-5	-	TRBD1	TGCGCCAGCAGCTTCCGGACAGGACAAGAGACCCAGTACTTC	CASSFRTGQETQYF